The next 10 T cell receptor beta chains were all read from a single sample in a study of shared clonotypes between healthy human individuals. Repertoires were generated with immunoSEQ multiplex PCR, while TCRdb's copy carries only in-frame clones and drops some. Of around 370,000 clones listed, approximately 97% are singletons. Input material: memory CD8+ T cells sorted from blood. Subset meaning: CD45RO+ cells pooled with CCR7-negative TemRA cells. Every receptor here comes from a young man in good health.

In DNA form, the CDR3 reads TGCGCCAGCCCAGGGGACTCAACAACTCAATACGAGCAGTACTTC. This encodes CASPGDSTTQYEQYF. The chain has TRBV5-1 and TRBJ2-7; the D call may be TRBD1 or TRBD2 (6 bases each). CDR1 is SGHRS, CDR2 YFSETQ, per germline. Trimming cost V 7 bases and J 4 bases, with 21 bases left between them. This CDR3 spans 15 amino acids.

This clone was picked up one time. The chain is built from TRBV19 and TRBJ2-7; 12 nucleotides align to TRBD1. Germline CDR1 and CDR2: LNHDA and SQIVND (reference sequence). V shed 5 bases, J shed 6 bases, and the junction held 8 bases outside the gene matches. This CDR3 is built from 15 residues. In nucleotides, the CDR3 is TGTGCCAGTAGTTTCACCGGGACAGGGGGCTCCGAGCAGTACTTC. Amino acid sequence: CASSFTGTGGSEQYF.

The chain employs TRBV5-8 and TRBJ2-7; the D call may be TRBD1 or TRBD2 (5 bases each). The V and J ends lost 0 bases and 2 bases respectively, with 12 bases between them. This CDR3 comprises 15 residues. CDR1 is SGHTS, CDR2 YDEGEE, per germline. The CDR3 region is CASSLDTRGAYEQYF. CDR3 bases: TGTGCCAGCAGCTTGGATACGAGGGGTGCCTACGAGCAGTACTTC.

The chain joins TRBV28 to TRBJ1-5; D uncertain. Between the trimmed V and J ends, which lost 2 bases and 8 bases, there was a span of 4 bases. This CDR3 region has 11 residues. Germline values: CDR1 MDHEN, CDR2 SYDVKM. The CDR3: CASSLEKPQHF. The CDR3 DNA reads TGTGCCAGCAGTTTAGAAAAGCCCCAGCATTTT.

Written as DNA, the CDR3 is TGTGCCAGCAGTGACCCGCCCCGAGACTATGGCTACACCTTC. Its translation is CASSDPPRDYGYTF. The chain joins TRBV6-4 to TRBJ1-2; D not resolved. V was shortened by 2 bases and J by 3 bases, with 10 bases between the two germline ends. From germline, CDR1 is MRHNA and CDR2 SNTAGT. The CDR3 covers 14 residues.

The rearrangement uses TRBV15 and TRBJ2-3; weak D call: TRBD1 (6 bases). The V end was cut by 4 bases, the J end by 2 bases, with 13 bases between. The germline CDR1 and CDR2 sequences are LNHNV and YYDKDF (reference sequence). This CDR3 is built from 15 residues. This chain's CDR3 is CATSKHRAATDTQYF. CDR3 DNA: TGTGCCACCAGCAAACACAGGGCAGCCACAGATACGCAGTATTTT.

The genes are TRBV5-5 and TRBJ2-7; no clear D. This CDR3 comprises 12 residues. V dropped 1 base and J dropped 1 base, with 3 bases sitting between them. Germline CDR1 SGHKS, CDR2 YYEKEE (reference sequence). Here the CDR3 DNA reads TGTGCCAGCAGCTTGACTTCCTACGAGCAGTACTTC. This gives the protein CASSLTSYEQYF.

The genes are TRBV7-8 and TRBJ2-7; D is perhaps TRBD2 (5 bases). CDR1 is SGHVS and CDR2 is FQNEAQ in the germline V gene. This CDR3 is 14 amino acids long. The V and J ends lost 5 bases and 2 bases respectively, with 13 bases between them. The CDR3 loop is CASSEAGIPYEQYF. The CDR3 DNA is TGTGCCAGCAGCGAAGCCGGGATCCCCTACGAGCAGTACTTC.

The genes are TRBV27 and TRBJ2-7; 9 nucleotides agree with TRBD2. V dropped 0 bases and J dropped 3; count of bases not matched to a gene: 12. The germline CDR1 and CDR2 sequences are MNHEY and SMNVEV (reference sequence). There are 18 residues in the CDR3. The CDR3 DNA sequence: TGTGCCAGCAGTTTATCGCGCCTAGCGGGACTAAACAGCTACGAGCAGTACTTC. Its protein is CASSLSRLAGLNSYEQYF.

This clone was recorded once. The gene calls are TRBV11-2 and TRBJ2-5; D ambiguous. Germline CDR1 SGHAT, CDR2 FQNNGV. CDR3 length equals 12 residues. Trimming cost V 1 base and J 7 bases, with 7 bases left between them. CDR3 loop: CASSLGGGTQYF. CDR3 DNA sequence: TGTGCCAGCAGCTTAGGAGGTGGGACCCAGTACTTC. Together with reference TRBV11-2 and TRBJ2-5, the CDR3 gives the full variable domain: EAGVAQSPRYKIIEKRQSVAFWCNPISGHATLYWYQQILGQGPKLLIQFQNNGVVDDSQLPKDRFSAERLKGVDSTLKIQPAKLEDSAVYLCASSLGGGTQYFGPGTRLLVL.